The 8 T cell receptor beta chains below come from one sample, sequenced in a study of T cell responses to AZD1222 COVID-19 vaccine. Profiling relied on immunoSEQ multiplex PCR, and the TCRdb table lists in-frame clones only, not all of them. The data contain about 150,000 clones, 75% to 90% of them singletons. The sample here was peripheral blood, taken on day 0 of MenACWY control vaccination. These receptors were obtained from an adult in good health.

The rearrangement links TRBV4-1 to TRBJ1-4, with 8 bases that match TRBD1. Germline CDR1 is MGHRA and CDR2 is YSYEKL. CDR3 size: 16 residues. The V segment lost 2 bases and the J segment 3 bases; nucleotides outside the gene matches: 5. The CDR3 protein is CASSQTRTGPNEKLFF. For the CDR3, the DNA is TGCGCCAGCAGCCAAACCCGGACAGGGCCTAATGAAAAACTGTTTTTT.

The V gene is TRBV19, the J gene TRBJ1-2, with a possible D match to TRBD1 (6 bases). Trimming removed 10 bases from V and 6 bases from J, with 21 bases in between. This CDR3 is built from 14 residues. The germline CDR1 and CDR2 sequences are LNHDA and SQIVND (reference sequence). The CDR3 DNA is TGTGCCACCTGTACGCCACAGGGTACCCATGGCTACACCTTC. It encodes CATCTPQGTHGYTF.

The chain employs TRBV30 and TRBJ1-2; D unclear. The germline V gene has CDR1 GTSNPN and CDR2 SVGIG (reference sequence). Trimming left V 2 bases short and J 3 bases short, with 13 bases between. This CDR3 comprises 14 residues. CDR3 loop: CAWSRRVGDYGYTF. Written as DNA, the CDR3 is TGTGCCTGGAGTAGGCGGGTAGGCGACTATGGCTACACCTTC.

DNA for the CDR3: TGTGCCAGCAGCTGGACAGGGGGCGACGAGCAGTACGTC. Its translation is CASSWTGGDEQYV. The genes are TRBV7-9 and TRBJ2-7, with 11 nucleotides matching TRBD1. The J segment lost 5 bases and the V segment lost 4 bases, leaving 1 base of the junction unmatched. This CDR3 is built from 13 residues. CDR1 is SEHNR and CDR2 is FQNEAQ in the germline V gene (reference sequence).

CDR3 protein: CASSVPGTGYEQYF. For the CDR3, the DNA is TGTGCCAGTAGTGTCCCCGGGACAGGGTACGAGCAGTACTTC. This chain links TRBV19 with TRBJ2-7, with TRBD1 matching 9 bases. The germline CDR1 and CDR2 sequences are LNHDA and SQIVND (reference sequence). The CDR3 sequence is 14 residues long. V was pared by 5 bases and J by 4 bases, with 6 bases of the junction left unmatched.

This chain joins TRBV12-3 or TRBV12-4 and TRBJ1-2; 9 bases fit TRBD1. V trimming: 6 bases; J trimming: 7 bases; junction bases outside the gene matches: 3. The CDR3 totals 12 residues. DNA for the CDR3: TGTGCCAGCAGCGGGACAGGGCTTGGCTACACCTTC. Amino acids: CASSGTGLGYTF.

This clone was seen only once. The V gene is TRBV28, the J gene TRBJ2-1; a weak D match, TRBD2 (7 bases). The V end lost 6 bases, the J end lost 7 bases, and 22 bases lay between the germline ends. The CDR3 spans 16 residues. In germline, CDR1 is MDHEN, CDR2 SYDVKM. The chain's CDR3 is CASSHFLGGAGNEQFF. The CDR3 DNA reads as TGTGCCAGCAGCCACTTTCTGGGGGGGGCCGGAAATGAGCAGTTCTTC. The whole variable domain, remainder taken from reference TRBV28 and TRBJ2-1, is DVKVTQSSRYLVKRTGEKVFLECVQDMDHENMFWYRQDPGLGLRLIYFSYDVKMKEKGDIPEGYSVSREKKERFSLILESASTNQTSMYLCASSHFLGGAGNEQFFGPGTRLTVL.

This sequence joins TRBV7-3 and TRBJ2-7, with TRBD2 matching over 7 bases. The V gene's germline CDR1 is SGHTA and CDR2 FQGTGA. V gave up 5 bases and J gave up 2 bases; unmatched junction bases: 9. The CDR3 is 15 residues long. The CDR3 is CASSRPPGGTYEQYF. CDR3 nucleotide sequence: TGTGCCAGCAGCCGCCCCCCGGGGGGAACCTACGAGCAGTACTTC.